This TCR beta chain was recorded in a study of shared clonotypes between healthy human individuals (TCRdb year 2020). Describing the broader study: The cohort included three men and a couple of women between 18 and 49 years of age. Blood TCR repertoires of a handful of healthy adults were deeply sequenced to estimate repertoire size and the extent of clonotype sharing between individuals. To increase sequencing depth and limit assay-specific biases, TCR repertoire library preparation and sequencing were carried out by different laboratories using diverse techniques. For each donor, CD4 naive and CD4 memory were each run on three plates, CD8 naive on two plates, and CD8 memory on one plate. Each donor's leukapheresis produced roughly between roughly 0.85 and 9.5 billion PBMCs.

Overall study outcomes, separate from this receptor: The small number of donors limited the genetic and exposure-history diversity represented. Sampling was limited to blood, and TCR repertoires in tissue likely differ from TCR repertoires in blood. Across a few donors, approximately 4.6% of naive CD4, around 3.3% of naive CD8, under 2.5% of memory CD4, and approximately 0.4% of memory CD8 clonotypes were shared. Pairwise subsampling led to the expectation that sequencing depth would affect the degree of clonotype sharing among donors. Higher generation probabilities were observed for clonotypes shared by all four sorted-subset donors than for non-shared clonotypes. Even with the large sequencing depth, rarefaction of the sorted-subset datasets indicated that sequencing was incomplete. Estimated clonotype richness was generally larger for naive than for memory subsets.

Between the V and J ends, shortened by 4 bases and 5 bases respectively, the junction contains 14 bases. Looking up the germline V gene yields CDR1 SNHLY and CDR2 FYNNEI. From cysteine to phenylalanine, the CDR3 is 14 amino acids long. The sequence is cut down to CDR3 DNA, 42 bases in frame from base 1. Using the deep immunoSEQ assay, TCR CDR3 regions were amplified from genomic DNA by multiplex PCR. For each cell subset, the extracted genomic DNA was distributed evenly across all wells of several immunoSEQ 96-well plates, and each plate served as one replicate. For sorted subsets, each replicate PCR was loaded with about 200 ng genomic DNA, equivalent to 25,000 to 35,000 T cell genomes. Purified libraries were measured with a Qubit 3.0 fluorometer, size-checked on a Bioanalyzer 2100, and measured again with the KAPA Library Quantification kit. A separate single-read 150-cycle Illumina NextSeq 550 flow cell was used to sequence each immunoSEQ 96-well plate. Regarding the original processing steps: Because the immunoSEQ output included only junctional sequences and no quality scores, the filtering could not be the same as the filtering used for full-length reads. Sequences were annotated with PyIR, a Python wrapper for IgBLAST v1.9, using IMGT germline references to assign V/J genes and CDR3. Any read was removed if the V/J assignment was weak (E-value above 1e-6), the CDR3 was missing, or the read contained stop codons, out-of-frame junctions, or ambiguous translated residues. V3J clonotypes were defined as sequences sharing an identical inferred V gene, J gene, and CDR3 amino acid sequence. Percentage overlap between repertoires was calculated by dividing the number of shared unique clonotypes by the size of the smaller repertoire. Three approaches were used to assess repertoire richness: RTK rarefaction, the Chao1 estimator, and Recon v2.1 estimates of unobserved clonotypes. Generation probabilities for all TCRbeta clonotypes obtained by the gDNA method from a handful of donors were computed using OLGA. Here the immuneACCESS table is served through TCRdb, limited to in-frame sequences with V and J called. Missing clones are a known gap in these copies; in checked studies unresolved V genes cover under half, and the rest lacks a known reason. V and J calls and clone size come straight from that table; D and trimming were deduced from the DNA. The sample records some 550,000 clones, around 97% of which are singletons. Approximately 0.057% of the sample comes from the top ten.

To note about this clone: Its antigen is unknown. Base qualities are missing; no much larger clone stands one base away.

Healthy HIV-negative adults with no recently reported acute infections or vaccinations were included as donors. Every donor was a Caucasian adult residing in Nashville, Tennessee, USA. CD4+ T cells were enriched by magnetic negative selection; naive cells were then positively selected on CD45RA, and the negative fraction formed the memory subset. Blood was obtained by leukapheresis, after which PBMCs were separated by Ficoll-Histopaque density gradient centrifugation and cryopreserved in liquid nitrogen vapor phase. Analytical flow cytometry was used to check the purity and quantity of each magnetically sorted T cell population. Genomic DNA was isolated from each sorted fraction and quantified by UV absorbance on a Nanodrop 2000c.

The sequenced sample was naive CD4+ T cells sorted from blood. This specimen's cell subset or site label, interpreted: CD45RA+ positively selected. This sequence was found in a woman aged 30 to 39 in good health. The chain employs TRBV2 and TRBJ2-5, with TRBD2 tentatively as D gene (5 bases match). The nucleotide sequence is TGTGCCAGCAGTGGTAACCCCGGGGTGGAGACCCAGTACTTC. Its product reads: CASSGNPGVETQYF.